This TCR beta chain is drawn from a study of control samples from healthy donors and cancer patients. Repertoires were generated with immunoSEQ multiplex PCR, while TCRdb's copy carries only in-frame clones and drops some. The sample yields tens of thousands of clones, roughly 80% seen once. This clone showed up just a few times. Trimming took 4 bases from V and 2 from J; bases not matched to a gene: 7. CDR3 length: 15 residues. Germline-derived CDR1 and CDR2 are SGHTA and FQGNSA. Input material: blood. This receptor was obtained from a man in his sixties in good health. The rearrangement uses TRBV7-2 and TRBJ2-7; 8 nucleotides align to TRBD1. The CDR3: CASSYTGGLTYEQYF. The CDR3 region has the DNA TGTGCCAGCAGCTACACAGGGGGGCTTACCTACGAGCAGTACTTC.